This T cell receptor (beta chain) was captured by sequencing in a study of blood T cell repertoires in COVID-19. Study context: Donors in the United States, Italy and Spain gave samples during acute or convalescent COVID-19. T cells, B-cell-depleted T cells, or PBMCs supplied cDNA or gDNA.

This clone was observed a few times. Germline loops: CDR1 MGHRA, CDR2 YSYEKL. V gave up 0 bases and J gave up 3 bases, with 15 bases separating them. The CDR3 consists of 17 residues. The authors' processing: Scientists estimated how many nucleated cells there were by amplifying reference gene primers. Only in-frame clones appear in the TCRdb table, and some are missing; sequencing was by immunoSEQ multiplex PCR. D and trimming were read from the DNA, whereas the V and J calls and clone size are those reported in that table. The data show about 310,000 clones, with approximately 86% seen just once and more than 2% held by the top ten.

The V and J genes are TRBV4-1 and TRBJ2-1, with D perhaps TRBD1 (7 bases). The sequence came from a man between 18 and 29 years old with active or convalescent COVID-19. The specimen was peripheral blood. Here the CDR3 reads CASSQDRGTAHYNEQFF. The CDR3 DNA reads as TGCGCCAGCAGCCAAGATCGGGGGACAGCTCACTACAATGAGCAGTTCTTC.